This T cell receptor (beta chain) was sequenced in a study of identifying expanded T cells in peripheral blood (dated by TCRdb to between 2018 and 2021). As for the study more broadly: Four technical replicates, made by sequencing separate aliquots from the same pool of genomic DNA, were compared pairwise. Overall study outcomes, separate from this receptor: It was expected by the authors that biological variance in healthy repertoires might increase further over much longer intervals, such as months to years. The binomial model flagged approximately 1.2 differentially abundant clones between technical replicates, compared with about 16.4 over about two weeks and about 20 over around four weeks. Across all healthy donors, variance in clone template counts between approximately 2-week samples was found to increase significantly with total template count. Both the number of clones called differentially abundant and the false-positive rate were significantly reduced by the beta-binomial model across all healthy-donor time intervals.

No immune events such as infections were documented for the healthy donors during the collection period. Time-dependent variance in a beta-binomial model of T-cell clone differential abundance was calibrated using healthy-donor blood repertoires as a training cohort. The training cohort was composed of roughly ten healthy donors, 3 female and 7 male. On average the donors were around 45 years old, and their ages spanned roughly 29 to 70 years. Whole blood was collected from each healthy donor at three time points spaced 2 to 3 weeks apart and obtained from a commercial supplier. Genomic DNA was extracted from unsorted whole blood for immunosequencing. V is shortened by 2 bases, J by 6 bases, and the region joining them spans 11 bases. Based on the germline V gene, the CDR1 and CDR2 sequences are MNHEY and SVGAGI. The CDR3 covers 14 residues, taking in both the cysteine and the phenylalanine. Just the 42-base CDR3 DNA is kept, in frame starting at base 1.

TCRbeta CDR3 regions were profiled by bias-controlled multiplex PCR amplification of genomic DNA with the immunoSEQ Assay. The published analysis was carried out like this. The absolute abundance of each unique TCRbeta CDR3 region was quantified after sequences were collapsed and filtered. Two models were used to test differential abundance: a binomial model (Fisher-equivalent) and a beta-binomial model that adds time-dependent variance fitted from healthy donors. Clones with fewer than 5 combined templates were removed, and differential abundance was called for clones with a Benjamini-Hochberg FDR below 0.01. In the beta-binomial model, variance was expressed as a function of the total template count across the two samples, in the form v = (b*log(k)+a)^2. Here the immuneACCESS table is served through TCRdb, limited to in-frame sequences with V and J called. Missing clones are a known gap in these copies; in checked studies unresolved V genes cover under half, and the rest lacks a known reason. For V, J and clone size, that table is used; D and trimming come from the DNA. The sample data list some 120,000 clones, and roughly 82% of these were observed just once. The ten largest clones capture roughly 3.3% of the sample.

A remark on this clone: Its antigen remains unidentified. Base qualities are not provided; no much larger clone lies one nucleotide away.

The specimen was blood. This TCR was sampled from a person aged 18 to 69 in good health. The rearrangement combines TRBV6-5 with TRBJ2-1, and TRBD2 may be the D gene, going by 5 matching bases. This receptor has the CDR3 CASSYVAGGNEQFF. DNA sequence: TGTGCCAGCAGTTACGTTGCGGGCGGCAATGAGCAGTTCTTC.